One sample yielded the 5 T cell receptor beta chains listed below, sequenced in a study of T cell changes during pregnancy in multiple sclerosis. Sequencing was performed with immunoSEQ multiplex PCR; in TCRdb, only in-frame clones are kept and a portion is missing. The repertoire holds approximately 40,000 clones, with roughly 90% as singletons. This sample comprised CD8+ T cells from peripheral blood mononuclear cells, obtained in the third trimester of pregnancy. These receptors were obtained from a female donor with multiple sclerosis, enrolled in a pregnancy study.

The CDR3 is CASSQGGTAPTLEAFF. CDR3 DNA sequence: TGTGCCAGCAGCCAGGGCGGGACAGCGCCTACTCTTGAAGCTTTCTTT. The chain joins TRBV7-9 to TRBJ1-1; 7 nucleotides line up with TRBD1. The CDR3 has 16 residues. The germline V gene encodes CDR1 SEHNR and CDR2 FQNEAQ (reference sequence). J gave up 7 bases and V 5 bases, and 16 bases lay outside the gene matches.

V and J are TRBV19 and TRBJ1-4; 8 bases are a match to TRBD1. The V gene end was trimmed by 5 bases and the J gene end by 6 bases; junction bases not matched to a gene: 14. CDR1 LNHDA and CDR2 SQIVND come from the germline V gene (reference sequence). This CDR3 region has 17 residues. The CDR3 sequence: CASSFGMTTGGDEKLFF. The CDR3 region has the DNA TGTGCCAGTAGTTTCGGGATGACCACAGGGGGGGATGAAAAACTGTTTTTT. Based on the CDR3 plus reference TRBV19 and TRBJ1-4, the full variable domain is DGGITQSPKYLFRKEGQNVTLSCEQNLNHDAMYWYRQDPGQGLRLIYYSQIVNDFQKGDIAEGYSVSREKKESFPLTVTSAQKNPTAFYLCASSFGMTTGGDEKLFFGSGTQLSVL.

The J gene is TRBJ1-1, the V gene TRBV5-4; no definite D call. V dropped 1 base and J dropped 3 bases, with 7 bases sitting between them. This CDR3 spans 13 amino acids. CDR1 is SGHNT, CDR2 YYREEE, per germline (reference sequence). The DNA of the CDR3 is TGTGCCAGCAGCTTGTACGGTCACACTGAAGCTTTCTTT. Protein: CASSLYGHTEAFF.

The chain joins TRBV6-4 to TRBJ2-1; D is possibly TRBD2 (6 bases). The ends were cut back, 2 bases at V and 4 bases at J, with 12 bases in the middle. The CDR3 runs to 15 residues. Germline loops: CDR1 MRHNA, CDR2 SNTAGT. CDR3 DNA: TGTGCCAGCAGTGACGGAGCGGGTTCTTACAATGAGCAGTTCTTC. Its protein is CASSDGAGSYNEQFF.

The chain uses TRBV27 and TRBJ2-1; 11 nucleotides match TRBD2. This CDR3 contains 15 residues. V lost 6 bases and J lost 12; bases outside the gene matches: 13. Germline CDR1 MNHEY, CDR2 SMNVEV (reference sequence). Here the CDR3 reads CASSLGTSGSVGQFF. CDR3 coding DNA: TGTGCCAGCAGCCTCGGAACTAGCGGGAGTGTGGGGCAGTTCTTC.